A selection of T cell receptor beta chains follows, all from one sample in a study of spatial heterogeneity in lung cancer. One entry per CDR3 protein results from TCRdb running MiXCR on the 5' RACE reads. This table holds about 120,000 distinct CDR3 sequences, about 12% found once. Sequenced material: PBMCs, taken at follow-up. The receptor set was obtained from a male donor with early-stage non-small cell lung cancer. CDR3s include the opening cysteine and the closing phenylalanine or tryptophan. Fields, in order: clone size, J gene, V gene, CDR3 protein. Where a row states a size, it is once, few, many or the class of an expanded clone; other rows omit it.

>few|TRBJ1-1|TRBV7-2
CASSFGAGAEAFF
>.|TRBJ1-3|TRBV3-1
CASSQLLGNTIYF
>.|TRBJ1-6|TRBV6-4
CASSASDRGNSPLHF
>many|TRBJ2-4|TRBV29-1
CSVGPGQGIQYF
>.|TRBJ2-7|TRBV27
CASSLLGTEAYEQYF
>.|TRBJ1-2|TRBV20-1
CSAREGTGAGYTF
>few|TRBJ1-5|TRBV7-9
CASSLAQGSNQPQHF
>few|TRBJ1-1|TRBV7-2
CASSFSLTGVTEAFF
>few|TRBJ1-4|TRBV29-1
CSVNDRGSEKLFF
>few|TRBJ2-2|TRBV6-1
CASSVAGPRTGELFF
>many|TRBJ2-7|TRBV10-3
CAISESSGNSYEQYF
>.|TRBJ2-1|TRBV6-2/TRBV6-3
CASSAKTSGGSYNEQFF
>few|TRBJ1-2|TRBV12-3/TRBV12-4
CASSPPTGTSGYTF
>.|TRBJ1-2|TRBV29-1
CSAPGQGRGYTF
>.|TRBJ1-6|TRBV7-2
CASSLEAALHF
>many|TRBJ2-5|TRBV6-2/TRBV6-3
CASSYSGETQYF
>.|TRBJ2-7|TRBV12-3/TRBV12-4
CASRRTADSYEQYF
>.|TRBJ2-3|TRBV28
CASSDTGLPGTQYF
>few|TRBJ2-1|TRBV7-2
CASSSPLAGYYNEQFF
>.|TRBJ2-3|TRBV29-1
CSVDVATDTQYF
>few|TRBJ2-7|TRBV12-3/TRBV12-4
CASSLILPEQYF
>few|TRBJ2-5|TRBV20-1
CSATDREFRETQYF
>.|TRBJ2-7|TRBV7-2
CASSPRTGYYEQYF
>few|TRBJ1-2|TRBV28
CASSPGYYGYTF
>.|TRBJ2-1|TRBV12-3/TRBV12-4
CASSSSGAYNEQFF
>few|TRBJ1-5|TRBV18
CASSDSVQPQHF
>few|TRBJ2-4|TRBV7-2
CASSSTPGGVSIQYF
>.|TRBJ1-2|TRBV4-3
CASSQDMAATNYGYTF
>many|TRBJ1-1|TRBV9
CASSVEGMGTEAFF
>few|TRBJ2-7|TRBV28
CASSAGTGGRLQYF